The clone carrying this T cell receptor (beta chain) was seen a few times. Its antigen is currently unknown. The sample is drawn from a study of T cell responses to AZD1222 COVID-19 vaccine. TCRdb's table, derived via immunoSEQ multiplex PCR, lists solely in-frame clones and lacks some. The top ten hold 9% to 9.5% of the sample, which has 110,000 or so clones, approximately 85% seen once. The CDR3 length is 12 residues. Trimming pared 11 bases from V and 1 base from J, leaving 11 bases between. Germline CDR1 is SEHNR and CDR2 is FQNEAQ (reference sequence). Study-wide points: Sampling that yielded the repertoires occurred only after the peak T cell response. The donors showed a predominance of white British ancestry and of females, with possible underestimation of clonal diversity. Dominant at 160-218 and 743-854, vaccine-associated CD4 TCRs also spanned spike. Close to half of spike-specific TCRs reportedly recognize unmutated variant regions.

The source was peripheral blood, collected on day 0 of AZD1222 vaccination. The sequence derives from an adult in good health. The chain couples TRBV7-9 to TRBJ1-1; D is possibly TRBD1 (5 bases). The chain's CDR3 is CAGWGENTEAFF. CDR3 bases: TGTGCCGGGTGGGGGGAGAACACTGAAGCTTTCTTT.